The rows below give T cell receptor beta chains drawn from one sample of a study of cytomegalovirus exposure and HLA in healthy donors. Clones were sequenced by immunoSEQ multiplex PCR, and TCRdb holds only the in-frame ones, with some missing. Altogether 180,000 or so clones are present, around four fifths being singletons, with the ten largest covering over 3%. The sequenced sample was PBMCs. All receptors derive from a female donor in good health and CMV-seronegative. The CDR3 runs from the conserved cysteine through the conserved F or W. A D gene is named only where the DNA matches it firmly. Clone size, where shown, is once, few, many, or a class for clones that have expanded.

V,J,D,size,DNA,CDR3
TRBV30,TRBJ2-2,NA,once,TGTGCCTGGACCCGCGACTCGGTAAACACCGGGGAGCTGTTTTTT,CAWTRDSVNTGELFF
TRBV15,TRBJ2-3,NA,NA,TGTGCCACCAGCAGAGGACTTCTGTTTTCTAGCACAGATACGCAGTATTTT,CATSRGLLFSSTDTQYF
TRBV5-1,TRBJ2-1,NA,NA,TGCGCCAGCAGCTTGGGGCTAGAGATCTACAATGAGCAGTTCTTC,CASSLGLEIYNEQFF
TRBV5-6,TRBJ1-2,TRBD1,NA,TGTGCCAGCAGCTACAAACAGGGGGCTGGCTATGGCTACACCTTC,CASSYKQGAGYGYTF
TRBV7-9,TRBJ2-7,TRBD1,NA,TGTGCCAGCAGCTTAAGTATGGACAGGGGCCTCTACGAGCAGTACTTC,CASSLSMDRGLYEQYF
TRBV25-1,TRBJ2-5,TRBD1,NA,TGTGCCAGCAGTGAATCGGGTAGGGGGACAGTCCAAGAGACCCAGTACTTC,CASSESGRGTVQETQYF
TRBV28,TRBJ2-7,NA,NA,TGTGCCAGCGGACAGCTTCCCCCCTACGAGCAGTACTTC,CASGQLPPYEQYF
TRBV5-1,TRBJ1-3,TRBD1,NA,TGCGCCAGCAGCTCTCGCGAACCGACAGGGGTGCCTGGAAACACCATATATTTT,CASSSREPTGVPGNTIYF
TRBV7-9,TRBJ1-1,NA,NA,TGTGCCAGCAGCAGATTGACAGGCATGAACACTGAAGCTTTCTTT,CASSRLTGMNTEAFF
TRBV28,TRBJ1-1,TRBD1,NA,TGTGCCAGCAGTTTTCTGGCAGGGGGTTTGAACACTGAAGCTTTCTTT,CASSFLAGGLNTEAFF
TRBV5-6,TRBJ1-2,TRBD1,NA,TGTGCCAGCAGCCCGACAGGGGGCCTCGGCTACACCTTC,CASSPTGGLGYTF
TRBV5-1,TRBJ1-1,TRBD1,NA,TGCGCCAGCAGCTCTGGACAGGTGGCTGAAGCTTTCTTT,CASSSGQVAEAFF
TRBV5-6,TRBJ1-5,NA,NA,TGTGCCAGCAGCTTACGACACGCATATAGCAATCAGCCCCAGCATTTT,CASSLRHAYSNQPQHF
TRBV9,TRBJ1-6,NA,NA,TGTGCCAGCAGCGTGGGACTGGAGAATTCACCCCTCCACTTT,CASSVGLENSPLHF
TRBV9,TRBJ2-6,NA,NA,TGTGCCAGCAGCGTGCGGAGCTCTGGGGCCAACGTCCTGACTTTC,CASSVRSSGANVLTF
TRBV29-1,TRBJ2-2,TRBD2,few,TGCAGCGCCCAGGGGCTAGCGGGGTACACCGGGGAGCTGTTTTTT,CSAQGLAGYTGELFF
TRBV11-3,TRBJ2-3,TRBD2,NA,TGTGCCAGCAGCTTAGGACTAGCGGGAGCGGATACGCAGTATTTT,CASSLGLAGADTQYF
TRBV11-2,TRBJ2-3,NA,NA,TGTGCCAGCAGCTTAGGGGCCATCCGCACAGATACGCAGTATTTT,CASSLGAIRTDTQYF
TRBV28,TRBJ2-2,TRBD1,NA,TGTGCCAGCAGTTACGCGACAGGGGTTAGGAAGGCCGGGGAGCTGTTTTTT,CASSYATGVRKAGELFF
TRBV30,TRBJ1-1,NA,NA,TGTGCCTGGAGTGTACGGGGGAACACTGAAGCTTTCTTT,CAWSVRGNTEAFF
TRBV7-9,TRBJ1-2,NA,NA,TGTTCCAGCAGCTTCAGGGACTATGGCTACACCTTC,CSSSFRDYGYTF
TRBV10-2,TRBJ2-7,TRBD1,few,TGCGCCAGCGAGGCCGGTAAGGGGGCGGTCTACGAGCAGTACTTC,CASEAGKGAVYEQYF
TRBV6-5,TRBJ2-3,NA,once,TGTGCCAGCAGTTACGAGGGGGGGCGCACAGATACGCAGTATTTT,CASSYEGGRTDTQYF
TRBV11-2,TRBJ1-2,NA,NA,TGTGCCAGCAGCTTATCCCAGGGGAGGGTCGATGGCTACACCTTC,CASSLSQGRVDGYTF
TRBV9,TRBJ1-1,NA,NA,TGTGCCAGCAGCGCCACCGGGACAATTGAAGCTTTCTTT,CASSATGTIEAFF
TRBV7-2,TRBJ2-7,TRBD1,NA,TGTGCCAGCAGCAGACGGACAGGGGGCTCTTCCTACGAGCAGTACTTC,CASSRRTGGSSYEQYF
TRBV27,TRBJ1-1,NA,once,TGTGCCAGCAGTTTGGCAGGGTCGAACACTGAAGCTTTCTTT,CASSLAGSNTEAFF
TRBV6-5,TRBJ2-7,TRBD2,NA,TGTGCCAGCAGTACCTCCGGGACTAGCTATCACTTGTACTTC,CASSTSGTSYHLYF
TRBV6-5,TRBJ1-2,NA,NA,TGTGCCAGCAAGAGGGATGGAGGGGCGGGAGGCTACACCTTC,CASKRDGGAGGYTF